This T cell receptor beta chain comes out of a study of control samples from healthy donors and cancer patients. Produced via immunoSEQ multiplex PCR; TCRdb's table is partial and in-frame only. The data contain about 160,000 clones, just over 95% of them singletons. Germline V lookup: CDR1 KGHSH, CDR2 LQKENI. With 3 bases removed from V and 6 bases from J, the gap between germline ends came to 12 bases. This CDR3 region has 14 residues. This receptor was identified in a woman in her 30s in good health. Sequenced input: blood. The J gene is TRBJ2-1, the V gene TRBV18, with D maybe TRBD1 (5 bases). CDR3 amino acids: CASSPRKGRNEQFF. Here the CDR3 DNA reads TGTGCCAGCTCACCCCGGAAGGGGCGCAATGAGCAGTTCTTC.